This T cell receptor (beta chain) was observed in a study of T cell repertoires in MIS-A myocarditis. Repertoires were generated with immunoSEQ multiplex PCR, while TCRdb's copy carries only in-frame clones and drops some. The sample lists about 6,600 clones, around 84% occurring once. This clone has a single count. This TCR was sampled from a young man with fulminant myocarditis from multisystem inflammatory syndrome in adults (MIS-A) after COVID-19. Material for sequencing was right inferior lung lobe tissue obtained at autopsy.

The CDR3 bases are TGTGCCAGCAGCCCCGGGACAGGACCCTATGGCTACACCTTC. It translates to CASSPGTGPYGYTF. The chain joins TRBV11-3 to TRBJ1-2; 8 bases line up with TRBD1. This CDR3 has 14 residues. The V and J ends lost 5 bases and 4 bases, in that order; junction bases with no gene match: 6. Germline CDR1 is SGHNT and CDR2 is YENEEA.